A selection of T cell receptor beta chains follows, all from one sample in a study of T cell repertoires in cytomegalovirus infection. Using its own MiXCR run on the reads, TCRdb lists one record per CDR3 protein. The profile covers some 350,000 distinct CDR3 sequences, with about 29% appearing a single time and about 19% taken by the ten largest. The antigens of these receptors remain unknown. Specimen: cultured PBMCs, collected from culture after CMV antigen stimulation. The receptors derive from a human donor in good health (CMV status not recorded). Some clones in this sample may be carry-over from other donors' samples. CDR3s leave out the opening cysteine and the closing phenylalanine or tryptophan.

TRBV4-2,ASSPAPGTGVSPLH
TRBV6-1,ASSKTSVGSYNEQF
TRBV7-8,ASSLDRGQETQY
TRBV7-8,ASSPRGRGLDYGYT
TRBV24-1,ATSDNTPGDNEQF
TRBV6-1,ASSTAGVQY
TRBV12-3/TRBV12-4,ASSLTRSHGYT
TRBV6-8,ASSGGQGFSYEQY
TRBV27,ASSSGATNSPLH
TRBV13,ASSQDKFYEQY
TRBV6-8,ASSPRDLYGYT
TRBV19,ASGLLAFNSGELF
TRBV20-1,SARVDRDHYGYT
TRBV2,ASTTGTLYNEQF
TRBV19,ASSNEKLF
TRBV11-2,ASSLRDFREADTQY
TRBV4-1,ASSQPTGQETQY
TRBV5-6,ASSTRGGYGYT
TRBV7-2,ASSKYHHGTGPFPTNEKLF
TRBV7-9,ATEPGGGSQSMNTEAF
TRBV29-1,SVGDGRGSEAF
TRBV20-1,SASDGSINQPQH
TRBV30,AWSGDPMGTEAF
TRBV7-2,ASSLTKNRGEQF
TRBV28,ASSFSRPSTDTQY
TRBV20-1,SVGVHRLAYNEQF
TRBV27,ASSLARGTRSYEQY
TRBV7-8,ASSFLLSRGGTKRMYEQY
TRBV7-8,ASSFHPRTGENTGELF
TRBV7-2,ASSPSGPRMETQY
TRBV11-2,ASSYSRGGTEAF
TRBV7-2,ASSLARGQGAAYEQY
TRBV7-6,ASSPVSNTEAF
TRBV6-6,ASSYSPTATNEKLF
TRBV29-1,SVEAPGQFTDTQY
TRBV7-9,ASSRQGDGNQPQH
TRBV11-2,ASSRPPREDTQY
TRBV7-2,ASSLWGFGRTGNEQF
TRBV6-2/TRBV6-3,ASNSPGTSTDTQY
TRBV6-1,ASRPSQGRETQY
TRBV10-3,AISESIGKLF
TRBV7-9,ASSLEAQGGYGYT
TRBV11-2,ASSFAGPYTDTQY
TRBV7-8,ASSPPGPLF
TRBV28,ASSLLGTYGYT